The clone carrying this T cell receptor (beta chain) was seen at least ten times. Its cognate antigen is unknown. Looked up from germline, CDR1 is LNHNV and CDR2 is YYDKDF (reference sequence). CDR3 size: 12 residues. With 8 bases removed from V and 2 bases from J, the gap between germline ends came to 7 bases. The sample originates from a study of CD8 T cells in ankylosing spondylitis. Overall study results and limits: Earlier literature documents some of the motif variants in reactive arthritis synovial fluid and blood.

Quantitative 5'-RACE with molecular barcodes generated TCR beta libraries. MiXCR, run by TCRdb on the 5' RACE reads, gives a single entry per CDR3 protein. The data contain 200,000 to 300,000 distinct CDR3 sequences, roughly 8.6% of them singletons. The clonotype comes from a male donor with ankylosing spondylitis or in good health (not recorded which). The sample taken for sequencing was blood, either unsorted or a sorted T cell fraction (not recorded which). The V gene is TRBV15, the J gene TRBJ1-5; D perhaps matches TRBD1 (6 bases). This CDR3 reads CATSGGNQPQHF. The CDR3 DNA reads TGTGCCACCTCAGGGGGCAATCAGCCCCAGCATTTT.